This TCR beta chain was retrieved from a study of blood T cells in healthy people across ages (dated by TCRdb to between 2014 and 2017). Study-wide context: Template switching captured roughly one uniquely barcoded TCR beta cDNA molecule per two T cells in model experiments. The study measured age-related changes in TCR beta repertoire diversity using deep sequencing normalized with unique cDNA molecular identifiers. The study analyzed two additional independent replicas of 1 million unique cDNA reads from the same blood draw for two donors, one aged 18 to 29 and one aged 80 or older. The donors were divided into four age groups: young (average around 15 years), middle-aged (under 40), aged (approximately 59) and long-lived (roughly 86). To avoid experimental bias, donors of different ages were spread randomly across the sequencing lanes. General findings and caveats noted by the study authors: The long-lived group showed more naive CD4+ T cells, fewer expanded clones and increased TCR diversity than the aged group, suggesting age selection. Conclusive comparison of naive and antigen-experienced compartments was prevented by the profiling of bulk unsorted PBMCs. Estimates of total diversity from one million sequenced T cells were regarded as lower bounds and underestimates. As age increased, observed TCR beta diversity per million T cells dropped in a roughly linear way, and a significant reduction was already evident by age 40. There was a strong correlation between observed TCR beta diversity and the percentage of naive T cells measured by flow cytometry. Because the CMV infection status of the donors was unknown, age-related changes in expanded clonotypes may potentially have been confounded.

Libraries were prepared through 5' RACE. The data were produced on an Illumina HiSeq 2500. The second PCR ran for about 7 to 11 cycles and used a J-beta primer mix along with a sample-barcoded 5' primer. Each TCR beta cDNA molecule received a unique molecular identifier from a template-switch 5' adaptor carrying 12 random nucleotides. Each sample yielded at least 2.5 million CDR3-containing paired-end reads. All of the RNA was converted into first-strand cDNA using the Mint cDNA synthesis kit, with a TRBC-specific oligonucleotide serving as the primer. Following uracil-DNA glycosylase treatment, all cDNA underwent a first 18-cycle PCR with the universal primers M1SS and BC2_uni_R. The paper's data handling went like this. For normalization, 1 million high-quality reads, each with a distinct molecular identifier, were randomly selected from each sample. Instead of being binned into consensus sequences, reads with shared molecular identifiers were discarded. MiTCR, with a Q25 quality threshold and the strictest error-elimination algorithm, was used for CDR3 identification, clonotype clustering and error correction. Lower-bound total TCR beta diversity was estimated with a nonparametric unseen species model using Euler transformation. Clones were called with MiXCR by TCRdb after fastp trimmed the public reads at Q25, and only in-frame beta chains were retained. Every distinct CDR3 protein forms one entry, paired with its most common genes and DNA. The V and J calls, along with clone size, are taken from TCRdb and not from the paper's own processing. The table for this sample lists around 670,000 distinct CDR3 sequences; about 30% of them were counted only once. In total, the top ten clones hold 15% to 18% of the sample.

Counted from cysteine to phenylalanine, this CDR3 has 14 amino acids. CDR3 DNA only is kept here, 42 bases in frame from base 1. CDR1 SGHRS and CDR2 YFSETQ are derived from the germline V gene. V has 3 bases trimmed and J has 6 bases trimmed; junction bases matching no gene number 3. This clonotype was seen many times. Its antigen remains undetermined. No much larger clone is present one base from it, and per-base qualities are unavailable. Donors were around 37 systemically healthy Caucasian individuals from Russia aged 6 to 90 years. Ten milliliters of peripheral blood were drawn from each donor into EDTA-treated Vacutainer tubes. PBMCs were isolated by Ficoll-Paque density-gradient centrifugation, with at least 7 million obtained per sample. Total RNA was extracted from PBMCs with Trizol reagent, with at least 5 micrograms obtained per sample. The percentages of naive CD45RAhigh/CD27high T cells were determined by flow cytometry on a PBMC aliquot from every donor.

This sequence was found in a woman older than 75 in good health. The rearranged segments are TRBV5-1 and TRBJ1-2; TRBD1 fits 12 bases in the junction. The sequencing input was blood. The CDR3 loop reads CASSSGQGAHGYTF. The DNA reads as follows: TGCGCCAGCAGCTCGGGACAGGGGGCCCATGGCTACACCTTC.